Below, 19 T cell receptor beta chains from the same sample are listed, as sequenced in a study of response to subunit inactivated influenza vaccine. TCRdb called the RT-PCR reads again in MiXCR, with one record for every CDR3 protein. The sample gives around 790,000 distinct CDR3 sequences, over 20% of which show up once; about 9.4% is in the top ten. The input for sequencing was PBMCs from blood, taken approximately 5 days after vaccination. These TCRs come from a middle-aged man who received an inactivated influenza vaccine.

The V gene is TRBV7-2, the J gene TRBJ2-1; D uncertain. V was shortened by 1 base and J by 7 bases, with 8 bases between the two germline ends. Germline CDR1 reads SGHTA; CDR2 reads FQGNSA. The CDR3 covers 13 residues. CDR3 sequence reads: CASSLVMENEQFF. CDR3 nucleotides: TGTGCCAGCAGCTTAGTAATGGAAAATGAGCAGTTCTTC.

The chain uses TRBV29-1 and TRBJ1-5; D is uncertain. In germline, CDR1 is SQVTM, CDR2 ANQGSEA. The CDR3 sequence is 12 residues long. Trimming cost V 7 bases and J 11 bases, with 18 bases left between them. The CDR3 nucleotides read TGCAGCGGGAGGGAGTGTTATCCAGCCCAGCATTTT. Translation: CSGRECYPAQHF. Together with reference TRBV29-1 and TRBJ1-5, the CDR3 gives the full variable domain: SAVISQKPSRDICQRGTSLTIQCQVDSQVTMMFWYRQQPGQSLTLIATANQGSEATYESGFVIDKFPISRPNLTFSTLTVSNMSPEDSSIYLCSGRECYPAQHFGDGTRLSIL.

The chain uses TRBV10-1 and TRBJ2-3; no clear D gene. The CDR3 has 13 residues. CDR1 is WNHNN, CDR2 SYGVQD, per germline (reference sequence). Between the trimmed V and J ends, which lost 2 bases and 6 bases, there was a span of 9 bases. In DNA form, the CDR3 reads TGCGCCAGCAGTGAGCAGGACCTCGATACGCAGTATTTT. Translating it yields CASSEQDLDTQYF.

This chain connects TRBV7-2 to TRBJ2-1, with 7 nucleotides matching TRBD1. The trim removed 4 bases at V and 3 bases at J, leaving 12 bases unmatched. The length of the CDR3 is 17 residues. Germline V gene data show CDR1 as SGHTA and CDR2 as FQGNSA. For the CDR3, the DNA is TGTGCCAGCAGCTCTCAAAAACAGGGGTCCCACTACAATGAGCAGTTCTTC. This codes for CASSSQKQGSHYNEQFF.

This rearrangement joins TRBV5-1 to TRBJ2-3, with a tentative D call TRBD2 (7 bases). CDR3 length: 16 residues. The V end lost 0 bases, the J end lost 5 bases, and 16 bases lay between the germline ends. CDR1 SGHRS and CDR2 YFSETQ come from the germline V gene. Here the CDR3 reads CASSLAGGGGEDTQYF. For the CDR3, the DNA is TGCGCCAGCAGCTTGGCTGGGGGGGGCGGTGAAGATACGCAGTATTTT.

This clonotype was counted a few times. The chain's CDR3 is CATRTQGANIQYF. Written as DNA, the CDR3 is TGTGCCACCCGCACCCAGGGGGCAAACATTCAGTACTTC. The V gene is TRBV28, the J gene TRBJ2-4; TRBD1 matches at 8 bases. Trimming cost V 10 bases and J 6 bases; bases outside gene matches: 8. The CDR3 length is 13 residues. Germline lookup yields CDR1 MDHEN and CDR2 SYDVKM.

In its sample, this clonotype was seen a few times. The gene calls are TRBV12-3 or TRBV12-4 and TRBJ1-2, with 9 bases identical to TRBD1. The V segment lost 7 bases and the J segment 2 bases; nucleotides outside the gene matches: 11. The length of the CDR3 is 16 residues. For the CDR3, the DNA is TGTGCCAGCACCTTATCGTGGGACAGGGCGAACTATGGCTACACCTTC. It codes for CASTLSWDRANYGYTF.

This clonotype was detected only a few times. The CDR3 DNA reads as TGTGCCAGCAGCCTCGGAGGGGGGGCGCGTGAAAAACTGTTTTTT. Translation gives CASSLGGGAREKLFF. The chain is built from TRBV3-1 and TRBJ1-4; possible D gene TRBD1, 6 bases. Trimming cost V 4 bases and J 7 bases, with 16 bases left between them. The CDR3 is 15 residues long. Germline CDR1 and CDR2: LGHDT and YNNKEL (reference sequence). The entire variable domain, with the rest obtained from reference TRBV3-1 and TRBJ1-4, is as follows: DTAVSQTPKYLVTQMGNDKSIKCEQNLGHDTMYWYKQDSKKFLKIMFSYNNKELIINETVPNRFSPKSPDKAHLNLHINSLELGDSAVYFCASSLGGGAREKLFFGSGTQLSVL.

The J gene is TRBJ1-6, the V gene TRBV6-1; a possible D gene is TRBD1 (5 bases). Germline V gene data show CDR1 as MNHNS and CDR2 as SASEGT. This CDR3 contains 14 residues. V dropped 6 bases and J dropped 10 bases, with 16 bases sitting between them. The CDR3 protein is CASSLRDIGSPLHF. The CDR3 coding sequence is TGTGCCAGCAGCCTCAGGGATATAGGGTCACCCCTCCACTTT.

The CDR3 region has the DNA TGTGCCAGCAGTGATCTTCGTAGCGGGGGAGCCACAGGGACCCAGTACTTC. It yields the protein CASSDLRSGGATGTQYF. The genes are TRBV2 and TRBJ2-5; TRBD2 matches at 9 bases. The germline V gene has CDR1 SNHLY and CDR2 FYNNEI. CDR3 length equals 17 residues. Trimming took 3 bases from V and 7 from J; bases not matched to a gene: 15.

This chain links TRBV15 with TRBJ1-6, with a weak D call TRBD1 (6 bases). The length of the CDR3 is 16 residues. Germline CDR1 reads LNHNV; CDR2 reads YYDKDF (reference sequence). The V gene lost 5 bases and the J gene lost 6 bases, with 17 bases spanning the gap. The CDR3 sequence: CATSGERGVSNSPLHF. CDR3 nucleotides: TGTGCCACCAGCGGGGAGAGGGGGGTTTCTAATTCACCCCTCCACTTT. The whole variable domain, filled in from reference TRBV15 and TRBJ1-6, reads DAMVIQNPRYQVTQFGKPVTLSCSQTLNHNVMYWYQQKSSQAPKLLFHYYDKDFNNEADTPDNFQSRRPNTSFCFLDIRSPGLGDTAMYLCATSGERGVSNSPLHFGNGTRLTVT.

This clonotype came up a few times. The gene calls are TRBV5-1 and TRBJ1-1, with a weak D call TRBD1 (6 bases). The ends were cut back, 1 base at V and 2 bases at J, with 9 bases in the middle. The CDR3 is 14 residues long. Germline CDR1 and CDR2: SGHRS and YFSETQ. The CDR3 bases are TGCGCCAGCAGCTTGTACAGGGACAACACTGAAGCTTTCTTT. It specifies CASSLYRDNTEAFF.

This clonotype was observed a few times. V gene TRBV20-1 combines with J gene TRBJ2-7; 12 bases match TRBD2. This CDR3 is 16 amino acids long. From germline, CDR1 is DFQATT and CDR2 SNEGSKA (reference sequence). V was pared by 5 bases and J by 2 bases, with 10 bases of the junction left unmatched. CDR3 sequence (DNA): TGCAGTGCTCGGCTAGCGGGGGGGCAGTTCACCTACGAGCAGTACTTC. Translating gives CSARLAGGQFTYEQYF.

For the CDR3, the DNA is TGCGCCAGCACCCGGGGGGGGGAAGATACGCAGTATTTT. It codes for CASTRGGEDTQYF. The genes are TRBV10-2 and TRBJ2-3, with TRBD2 identical over 8 bases. J gave up 5 bases and V 7 bases, and 5 bases lay outside the gene matches. CDR1 is WSHSY and CDR2 is SAAADI in the germline V gene. The CDR3 runs 13 residues.

This clonotype was observed a few times. In DNA, the CDR3 is TGTGCCAGCAGTTTCGGGACAGGGAAGTCCGAGCAGTACTTC. Protein sequence: CASSFGTGKSEQYF. V gene TRBV28 combines with J gene TRBJ2-7, with 9 nucleotides matching TRBD1. V lost 3 bases and J lost 6; bases outside the gene matches: 6. The CDR3 spans 14 residues. Germline V lookup: CDR1 MDHEN, CDR2 SYDVKM.

This clonotype was seen many times. CDR3 nucleotide sequence: TGCAGCGTTGAGAAGGATAAAGTGGAGACCCAGTACTTC. Encoded protein: CSVEKDKVETQYF. The J gene is TRBJ2-5, the V gene TRBV29-1; the D is unclear. Germline V lookup: CDR1 SQVTM, CDR2 ANQGSEA. The CDR3 runs to 13 residues. V lost 3 bases, J lost 5 bases, and 13 bases lay in between.

This clonotype has only a few counts. The J gene is TRBJ2-6, the V gene TRBV5-1, with a possible D match to TRBD2 (7 bases). The CDR3 runs to 16 residues. The V end was cut by 4 bases, the J end by 2 bases, with 13 bases between. CDR1 and CDR2 (germline): SGHRS, YFSETQ. The CDR3 coding sequence is TGCGCCAGCAGCGCAAAGGGGGGGGCTGGGGCCAACGTCCTGACTTTC. This translates into CASSAKGGAGANVLTF. The entire variable domain, with the rest obtained from reference TRBV5-1 and TRBJ2-6, is as follows: KAGVTQTPRYLIKTRGQQVTLSCSPISGHRSVSWYQQTPGQGLQFLFEYFSETQRNKGNFPGRFSGRQFSNSRSEMNVSTLELGDSALYLCASSAKGGAGANVLTFGAGSRLTVL.

This clonotype was detected once. The chain joins TRBV24-1 to TRBJ2-1, with 11 bases fitting TRBD1. Germline lookup yields CDR1 KGHDR and CDR2 SFDVKD. CDR3 size: 16 residues. Trimming cost V 1 base and J 12 bases; bases outside gene matches: 10. The CDR3 DNA follows: TGTGCCACCAGTGATTTATCCGGGACAGGGGGAGGGAGGCAGTTCTTC. Its translation: CATSDLSGTGGGRQFF.

This clonotype was observed a handful of times. This chain uses TRBV5-8 with TRBJ2-7; a possible D gene is TRBD2 (5 bases). The CDR3 has 16 residues. V shed 3 bases and J shed 3 bases, with 19 bases lying between them. Germline values: CDR1 SGHTS, CDR2 YDEGEE. As DNA, the CDR3 is TGTGCCAGCAGCTACCTCCCCTCGGAGGCTCTCTACGAGCAGTACTTC. Translated, it gives CASSYLPSEALYEQYF. The whole variable domain, remainder taken from reference TRBV5-8 and TRBJ2-7, is EAGVTQSPTHLIKTRGQQATLRCSPISGHTSVYWYQQALGLGLQFLLWYDEGEERNRGNFPPRFSGRQFPNYSSELNVNALELEDSALYLCASSYLPSEALYEQYFGPGTRLTVT.